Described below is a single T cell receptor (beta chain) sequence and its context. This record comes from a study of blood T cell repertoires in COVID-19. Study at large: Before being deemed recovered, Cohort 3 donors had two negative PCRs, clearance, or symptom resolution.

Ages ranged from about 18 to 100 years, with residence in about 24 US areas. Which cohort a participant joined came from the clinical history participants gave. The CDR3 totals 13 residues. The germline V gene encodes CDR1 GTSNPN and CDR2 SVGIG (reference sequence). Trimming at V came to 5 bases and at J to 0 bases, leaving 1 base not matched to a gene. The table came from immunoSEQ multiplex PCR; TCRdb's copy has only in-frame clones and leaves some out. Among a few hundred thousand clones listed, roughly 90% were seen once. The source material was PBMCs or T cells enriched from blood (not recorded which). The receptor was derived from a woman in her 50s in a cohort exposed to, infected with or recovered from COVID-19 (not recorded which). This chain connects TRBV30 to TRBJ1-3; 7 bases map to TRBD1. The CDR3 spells CAWDRASGNTIYF. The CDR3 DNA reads TGTGCCTGGGACAGGGCCTCTGGAAACACCATATATTTT.